Below, 12 T cell receptor beta chains from the same sample are listed, as sequenced in a study of T cells after posttransplantation cyclophosphamide. Profiling relied on immunoSEQ multiplex PCR, and the TCRdb table lists in-frame clones only, not all of them. Found here are 35,000 to 40,000 clones, no singletons; the ten largest cover about 6.2%. The sample was PBMCs. These receptors were obtained from a young man in good health and a related stem cell transplant donor.

This clone was observed many times. The chain couples TRBV7-2 to TRBJ1-1, with a possible D match to TRBD1 (5 bases). V lost 1 base, J lost 10 bases, and 10 bases lay in between. In germline, CDR1 is SGHTA, CDR2 FQGNSA. CDR3 length: 12 amino acids. In nucleotides, the CDR3 is TGTGCCAGCAGCTTAGGAGGGGCAATAGCTTTCTTT. Translated, it gives CASSLGGAIAFF.

This clone was observed a few times. V and J are TRBV29-1 and TRBJ1-2; 7 bases map to TRBD1. Germline assignment: CDR1 SQVTM and CDR2 ANQGSEA. The CDR3 extends over 14 amino acids. V lost 5 bases to trimming and J lost 5 bases; unmatched junction nucleotides: 11. In nucleotides, the CDR3 is TGCAGCGTTAGAGGGGGCGCTCGGGGATATGGCTACACCTTC. It encodes CSVRGGARGYGYTF.

CDR3 sequence: CASSLASGLAGGVTQYF. CDR3 bases: TGCGCCAGCAGCTTGGCATCGGGACTAGCGGGGGGTGTGACCCAGTACTTC. The V and J genes are TRBV5-1 and TRBJ2-5; 15 bases agree with TRBD2. V was pared by 0 bases and J by 7 bases, with 7 bases of the junction left unmatched. This CDR3 contains 17 residues. The germline gives CDR1 SGHRS, CDR2 YFSETQ.

This clone was detected only a few times. This chain uses TRBV29-1 with TRBJ2-3; tentatively, D is TRBD1 (5 bases). There are 15 residues in the CDR3. V lost 3 bases and J 2 bases, leaving 15 bases between the germline ends. CDR1 is SQVTM and CDR2 is ANQGSEA in the germline V gene. CDR3 protein: CSVDTVSGFTDTQYF. CDR3 nucleotide sequence: TGCAGCGTTGATACCGTGTCAGGGTTCACAGATACGCAGTATTTT.

This clone was found many times. The chain links TRBV2 to TRBJ1-4; TRBD1 matches 7 bases. Germline-derived CDR1 and CDR2 are SNHLY and FYNNEI. The CDR3 has 13 residues. V lost 6 bases and J lost 4; bases outside the gene matches: 2. CDR3 protein: CASRDRRNEKLFF. The DNA for the CDR3 is TGTGCCAGCAGGGACAGGCGTAATGAAAAACTGTTTTTT.

This clone was seen ten or more times. The chain joins TRBV2 to TRBJ2-6; D is undetermined. The V end lost 4 bases, the J end lost 4 bases, and 8 bases lay between the germline ends. CDR3 length: 14 residues. Germline V gene data show CDR1 as SNHLY and CDR2 as FYNNEI. The CDR3 here is CASSGFRGANVLTF. In nucleotides, the CDR3 is TGTGCCAGCAGTGGTTTTCGGGGGGCCAACGTCCTGACTTTC.

This clone was observed many times. The chain employs TRBV5-6 and TRBJ1-2; possible D gene TRBD1, 6 bases. Trimming took off 5 bases at V and 2 bases at J, with 16 bases between the two ends. The CDR3 covers 15 residues. Germline CDR1 reads SGHDT; CDR2 reads YYEEEE. The CDR3 bases are TGTGCCAGCAGGCCAGGGGATCGGCAAAACTATGGCTACACCTTC. It specifies CASRPGDRQNYGYTF. Filled out from reference TRBV5-6 and TRBJ1-2, the complete variable domain reads DAGVTQSPTHLIKTRGQQVTLRCSPKSGHDTVSWYQQALGQGPQFIFQYYEEEERQRGNFPDRFSGHQFPNYSSELNVNALLLGDSALYLCASRPGDRQNYGYTFGSGTRLTVV.

Many counts were recorded for this clone. The V and J genes are TRBV19 and TRBJ1-6; D perhaps matches TRBD1 (6 bases). The length of the CDR3 is 16 residues. Trimming cost V 3 bases and J 10 bases, with 19 bases left between them. Germline values: CDR1 LNHDA, CDR2 SQIVND (reference sequence). CDR3: CASSIPRDTFRSPLHF. The CDR3, as DNA: TGTGCCAGTAGTATCCCTCGGGACACCTTCAGGTCACCCCTCCACTTT.

Many counts were recorded for this clone. The genes are TRBV5-1 and TRBJ2-7, with a weak D call TRBD2 (5 bases). The length of the CDR3 is 14 residues. V was trimmed by 4 bases and J by 4 bases, leaving 15 bases between them. Germline lookup yields CDR1 SGHRS and CDR2 YFSETQ. Here the CDR3 reads CASSTDGGGYEQYF. CDR3 nucleotides: TGCGCCAGCAGCACCGACGGAGGCGGGTACGAGCAGTACTTC.

The chain couples TRBV28 to TRBJ2-4, with D perhaps matching TRBD1 (6 bases). Germline CDR1 reads MDHEN; CDR2 reads SYDVKM. V gave up 3 bases and J gave up 0 bases, with 15 bases separating them. The CDR3 loop spans 17 amino acids. CDR3 amino acids: CASSLIDRPLAKNIQYF. The CDR3 bases are TGTGCCAGCAGTTTGATTGACAGGCCCTTAGCCAAAAACATTCAGTACTTC.

This sequence joins TRBV11-2 and TRBJ2-2, with D unclear. V was pared by 0 bases and J by 2 bases, with 4 bases between. The germline gives CDR1 SGHAT, CDR2 FQNNGV. The CDR3 is 14 residues long. The CDR3, as DNA: TGTGCCAGCAGCTTAGACACAAACACCGGGGAGCTGTTTTTT. Protein product: CASSLDTNTGELFF.

The CDR3 DNA reads as TGCAGTGCTCCTCACCAAGAGACCCAGTACTTC. Translation gives CSAPHQETQYF. V usage is TRBV20-1 and J usage is TRBJ2-5; D not resolved. This CDR3 has 11 residues. Trimming cost V 5 bases and J 0 bases, with 4 bases left between them. CDR1 and CDR2 (germline): DFQATT, SNEGSKA (reference sequence).